These T cell receptor beta chains were read from a single sample in a study of cytomegalovirus exposure and HLA in healthy donors. Only in-frame clones appear in the TCRdb table, and some are missing; sequencing was by immunoSEQ multiplex PCR. The table has 95,000 to 150,000 clones, about 79% seen once. Sequences were obtained from PBMCs. The receptors derive from a woman between 50 and 59 years old in good health and CMV-seronegative. Each CDR3 is given with its conserved first and last residue. Fields, in order: D gene, clone size, V gene, J gene, CDR3 DNA, CDR3 protein. A D gene is named only where the DNA matches it firmly. Expanded clones get a size class; other rows say once, few or many, or leave the size out.

TRBD1	-	TRBV5-6	TRBJ1-3	TGTGCCAGCAGCTTGGGACTGGGGACAGGGGAAGGAAACACCATATATTTT	CASSLGLGTGEGNTIYF
-	once	TRBV6-6	TRBJ2-3	TGTGCCAGCAGTTACCGGAGAGTAGTCACAGATACGCAGTATTTT	CASSYRRVVTDTQYF
-	once	TRBV29-1	TRBJ2-7	TGCAGCGTTGAATTCGCAGCAGGGAAGTACGAGCAGTACTTC	CSVEFAAGKYEQYF
TRBD1	-	TRBV6-5	TRBJ2-7	TGTGCCAGCAGTGCGACAGGGGTCGAGCAGTACTTC	CASSATGVEQYF
-	-	TRBV2	TRBJ2-7	TGTGCCAGCAGTGAAGAGAGCTCCTACGAGCAGTACTTC	CASSEESSYEQYF
-	-	TRBV30	TRBJ2-3	TGTGCCTGGAGTGGGGGGCCTTTAGGTACGCAGTATTTT	CAWSGGPLGTQYF
-	once	TRBV7-2	TRBJ2-7	TGTGCCAGCAGCCAACGGACAGAAAGCCTCTACGAGCAGTACTTC	CASSQRTESLYEQYF
-	-	TRBV28	TRBJ2-1	TGTGCCAGCAGTTTATCGGTTTCAGGGAAGAATGAGCAGTTCTTC	CASSLSVSGKNEQFF
-	-	TRBV28	TRBJ1-4	TGTGCCAGCAGTTTAGTGGGGGCATCGGAAAAACTGTTTTTT	CASSLVGASEKLFF
TRBD1	-	TRBV7-7	TRBJ2-1	TGTGCTAGCAGCGAAGGACAGGGTTTGAGGCAGTTCTTC	CASSEGQGLRQFF
TRBD1	-	TRBV29-1	TRBJ2-7	TGCAGCGCTCGGACAGGGTTCGAGCAGTACTTC	CSARTGFEQYF
TRBD2	-	TRBV27	TRBJ2-7	TGTGCCAGCAGTCCGACTAGCGGGATATTGGGCGAGCAGTACTTC	CASSPTSGILGEQYF
-	-	TRBV7-9	TRBJ1-2	TGTTCCAGCAGCTTACCAGGGGATGGCTACACCTTC	CSSSLPGDGYTF
TRBD2	-	TRBV4-2	TRBJ2-7	TGTGCCAGCAGCCGGACTAGCGAGCGCTACGAGCAGTACTTC	CASSRTSERYEQYF
-	-	TRBV5-6	TRBJ2-7	TGTGCCAGCAGCTTGCCCCGGGAGTCCTACGAGCAGTACTTC	CASSLPRESYEQYF
TRBD2	-	TRBV28	TRBJ2-1	TGTGCCAGCAGTTTATTTCCCAGCGGGAGGCTTCATTTGTCCTACAATGAGCAGTTCTTC	CASSLFPSGRLHLSYNEQFF
TRBD1	-	TRBV28	TRBJ1-2	TGTGCCAGCAGACCAGACAGGGGATCGTTTGGCTACACCTTC	CASRPDRGSFGYTF
-	once	TRBV2	TRBJ1-1	TGTGCCAGCAGTCTATCCCCGGCTGGAGGTGAAGCTTTCTTT	CASSLSPAGGEAFF
TRBD1	few	TRBV19	TRBJ2-1	TGTGCCAGTAGAGACCGGGACAGTAGCTCCTACAATGAGCAGTTCTTC	CASRDRDSSSYNEQFF
TRBD1	-	TRBV10-3	TRBJ1-5	TGTGCCATCAGTGACCCACAGGGGGCTAGCAATCAGCCCCAGCATTTT	CAISDPQGASNQPQHF
TRBD2	-	TRBV7-7	TRBJ2-2	TGTGCTAGCAGGGCGGGAGATGGCACCGGGGAGCTGTTTTTT	CASRAGDGTGELFF
-	-	TRBV7-2	TRBJ1-3	TGTGCCAGCCCACCTACGGGGGGAATACCTGGAAACACCATATATTTT	CASPPTGGIPGNTIYF
-	-	TRBV2	TRBJ2-1	TGTGCCAGCGAAGGGGGAGATTTGAATGAGCAGTTCTTC	CASEGGDLNEQFF
-	-	TRBV7-2	TRBJ2-2	TGTGCCTCAACTAACACCGGGGAGCTGTTTTTT	CASTNTGELFF
-	-	TRBV7-9	TRBJ2-2	TGTTCCAGCAGCTTTTCCGGCGGGGAGCTGTTTTTT	CSSSFSGGELFF
TRBD2	-	TRBV4-3	TRBJ2-1	TGCGCCAGCAGCCAAGATGGGCGGGGGGTTGAGTTCTTC	CASSQDGRGVEFF
-	-	TRBV6-5	TRBJ1-1	TGTGCCAGCAGTTATGATCCCACAGGGCACACTGAAGCTTTCTTT	CASSYDPTGHTEAFF
-	-	TRBV19	TRBJ2-1	TGTGCCAGTAGTGTCGTGGGAGGGGGCAATGAGCAGTTCTTC	CASSVVGGGNEQFF
TRBD2	-	TRBV13	TRBJ2-1	TGTGCCAGCAGCGGACCGTGGGGGGGATCCTACAATGAGCAGTTCTTC	CASSGPWGGSYNEQFF
TRBD1	few	TRBV15	TRBJ2-5	TGTGCCACCAGCAGAGCGGGACAGGGGGCGACCCAGTACTTC	CATSRAGQGATQYF
-	few	TRBV7-2	TRBJ2-6	TGTGCCAGCAGCCCAGGGACTGGGGCCAACGTCCTGACTTTC	CASSPGTGANVLTF
-	-	TRBV7-2	TRBJ1-1	TGTGCCAGCAGCCTGGCCCCGAACACTGAAGCTTTCTTT	CASSLAPNTEAFF
TRBD1	-	TRBV29-1	TRBJ2-1	TGCAGCGCCGCAACAGGGGGCGAGCAGTTCTTC	CSAATGGEQFF
TRBD1	-	TRBV19	TRBJ1-1	TGTGCCAGTAGTGTTGGGACAGGCGGCTTGGGGGCTTTCTTT	CASSVGTGGLGAFF
TRBD1	once	TRBV6-5	TRBJ2-7	TGTGCCAGCAGTTACCGGGACAGGGGGTCGTACGAGCAGTACTTC	CASSYRDRGSYEQYF
TRBD2	-	TRBV29-1	TRBJ2-1	TGCAGCGTAACTAGCGGGAGGGTGCAGTTCTTC	CSVTSGRVQFF
TRBD1	-	TRBV7-9	TRBJ1-4	TGTGCCAGTTCGGGACAGGGCCTTGAAAAACTGTTTTTT	CASSGQGLEKLFF
TRBD2	-	TRBV19	TRBJ2-3	TGTGCCAGTAGTACTTCGACCGCGGGAGTTGATACGCAGTATTTT	CASSTSTAGVDTQYF
-	-	TRBV10-3	TRBJ2-5	TGTGCCATCAGTGCCCCTGAGGGTGAGACCCAGTACTTC	CAISAPEGETQYF
TRBD2	-	TRBV7-2	TRBJ2-2	TGTGCCAGCAGCTCCCGACTAGCGGGTAACACCGGGGAGCTGTTTTTT	CASSSRLAGNTGELFF
-	-	TRBV7-2	TRBJ1-4	TGTGCCAGCAGCCCCGACAGGACCTCGAATGAAAAACTGTTTTTT	CASSPDRTSNEKLFF
-	-	TRBV2	TRBJ2-7	TGTGCCAGCAGCCACGAGGAGAGGCCCTACGAGCAGTACTTC	CASSHEERPYEQYF
TRBD2	-	TRBV5-4	TRBJ2-3	TGTGCCAGCAGTACGGGGGGTGGGAGGGCAGATACGCAGTATTTT	CASSTGGGRADTQYF
-	once	TRBV5-4	TRBJ2-1	TGTGCCAGCAGCCGAAAAGCGGGTAGTTACAATGAGCAGTTCTTC	CASSRKAGSYNEQFF
TRBD1	-	TRBV29-1	TRBJ2-3	TGCAGTCTGGGACAGGGCACTTTCACAGATACGCAGTATTTT	CSLGQGTFTDTQYF
-	-	TRBV28	TRBJ1-3	TGTGCCAGCAGTTTTGGACAATTCTCTGGAAACACCATATATTTT	CASSFGQFSGNTIYF
TRBD2	-	TRBV27	TRBJ2-2	TGTGCCAGCAGCTCTAGCGGGAGGGGGACCGGGGAGCTGTTTTTT	CASSSSGRGTGELFF
-	-	TRBV5-4	TRBJ2-5	TGTGCCAGCAGCCCGATGAATTCCGGGACACTTCGCCAAGAGACCCAGTACTTC	CASSPMNSGTLRQETQYF